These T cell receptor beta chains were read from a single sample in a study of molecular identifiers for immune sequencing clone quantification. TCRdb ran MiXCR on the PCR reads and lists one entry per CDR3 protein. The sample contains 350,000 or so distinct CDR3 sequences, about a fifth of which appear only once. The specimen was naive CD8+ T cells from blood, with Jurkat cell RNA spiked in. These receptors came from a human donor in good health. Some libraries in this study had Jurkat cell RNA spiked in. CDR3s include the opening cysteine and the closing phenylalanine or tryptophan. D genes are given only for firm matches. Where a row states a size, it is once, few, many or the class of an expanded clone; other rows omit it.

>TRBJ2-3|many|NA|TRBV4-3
CASSHSGTSTDTQYF
TGCGCCAGCAGCCACTCCGGGACTAGCACAGATACGCAGTATTTT
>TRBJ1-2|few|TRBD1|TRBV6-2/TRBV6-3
CASSFGQVYGYTF
TGTGCCAGCAGTTTCGGACAGGTCTATGGCTACACCTTC
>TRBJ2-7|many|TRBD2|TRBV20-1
CSANRGGDEQYF
TGCAGTGCAAATCGGGGAGGGGACGAGCAGTACTTC
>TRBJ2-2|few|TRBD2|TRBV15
CATSRPTTSGFTGELFF
TGTGCCACCAGCAGACCGACGACTAGCGGTTTCACCGGGGAGCTGTTTTTT
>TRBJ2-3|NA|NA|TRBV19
CASSNRDTHTDTQYF
TGTGCCAGTAGTAACCGGGACACCCACACAGATACGCAGTATTTT
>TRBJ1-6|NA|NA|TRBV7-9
CASSSPQGGFGNSPLHF
TGTGCCAGCAGCTCCCCTCAGGGTGGGTTCGGTAATTCACCCCTCCACTTT
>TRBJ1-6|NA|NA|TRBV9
CASSVDNSPLHF
TGTGCCAGCAGCGTAGATAACTCACCCCTCCACTTT
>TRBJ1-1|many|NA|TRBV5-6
CASSTVSEAFF
TGTGCCAGCAGCACGGTTTCTGAAGCTTTCTTT
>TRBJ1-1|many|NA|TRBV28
CASRRPNTEAFF
TGTGCCAGCAGACGACCGAACACTGAAGCTTTCTTT
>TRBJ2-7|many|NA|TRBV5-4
CASSTRTAPYEQYF
TGTGCCAGCAGCACCAGGACTGCCCCCTACGAGCAGTACTTC
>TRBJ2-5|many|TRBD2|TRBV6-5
CASSYSSLAGRETQYF
TGTGCCAGCAGTTACTCGAGTCTAGCGGGGAGAGAGACCCAGTACTTC
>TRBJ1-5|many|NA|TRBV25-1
CASSGYGQPQHF
TGTGCCAGCAGTGGTTACGGTCAGCCCCAGCATTTT
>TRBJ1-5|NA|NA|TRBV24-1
CATSDSDSNRPQHF
TGTGCCACCAGTGATTCAGATAGCAATCGGCCCCAGCATTTT
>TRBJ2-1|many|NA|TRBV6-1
CASHDGAWNEQFF
TGTGCCAGCCACGACGGGGCCTGGAATGAGCAGTTCTTC
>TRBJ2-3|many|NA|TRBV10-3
CASTEADTQYF
TGTGCCTCAACGGAGGCAGATACGCAGTATTTT
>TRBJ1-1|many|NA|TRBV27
CASSLFQRNTEAFF
TGTGCCAGCAGTTTATTTCAGAGAAACACTGAAGCTTTCTTT
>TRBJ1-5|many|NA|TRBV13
CASSSGESNQPQHF
TGTGCCAGCAGCTCCGGGGAGAGCAATCAGCCCCAGCATTTT